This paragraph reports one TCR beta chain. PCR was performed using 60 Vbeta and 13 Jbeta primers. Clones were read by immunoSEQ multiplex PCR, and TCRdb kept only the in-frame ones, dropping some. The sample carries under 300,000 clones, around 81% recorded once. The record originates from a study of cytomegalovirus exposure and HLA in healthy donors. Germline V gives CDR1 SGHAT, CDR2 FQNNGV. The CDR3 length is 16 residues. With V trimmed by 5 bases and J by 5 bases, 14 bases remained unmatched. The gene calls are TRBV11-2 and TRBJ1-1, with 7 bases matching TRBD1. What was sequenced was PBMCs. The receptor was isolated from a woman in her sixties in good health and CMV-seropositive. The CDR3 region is CASSLGQGGRGTEAFF. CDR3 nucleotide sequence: TGTGCCAGCAGCCTCGGACAAGGGGGCCGGGGAACTGAAGCTTTCTTT.